A selection of T cell receptor beta chains follows, all from one sample in a study of blood T cell repertoires in COVID-19. Method: immunoSEQ multiplex PCR; TCRdb's copy keeps in-frame clones and lacks some. The sample has roughly 120,000 clones; about 84% are singletons. The sample taken for sequencing was peripheral blood. All receptors derive from a woman aged 55-69 years with acute or convalescent COVID-19. Each CDR3 is given with its conserved first and last residue. D genes are given only for firm matches. Not every row has a clone size; where given, it reads once, few, many or a size class.

TRBD1 | TRBJ1-1 | - | TRBV19 | TGTGCCACCAGAACGATGACAGGGGCCCTGAACACTGAAGCTTTCTTT | CATRTMTGALNTEAFF
- | TRBJ1-4 | - | TRBV5-1 | TGCGCCAGCAGCTTAGGACAGACTAATGAAAAACTGTTTTTT | CASSLGQTNEKLFF
- | TRBJ1-2 | once | TRBV5-5 | TGTGCCAGCAGCCGGGACATCTATGGCTACACCTTC | CASSRDIYGYTF
- | TRBJ1-1 | - | TRBV6-1 | TGTGCCAGCAGTGAAATGGGGGACATGAACACTGAAGCTTTCTTT | CASSEMGDMNTEAFF
TRBD1 | TRBJ2-7 | - | TRBV7-9 | TGTGCCAGCAGCTCGATGGAGTTTGGACAGGGTGGGTACGAGCAGTACTTC | CASSSMEFGQGGYEQYF
- | TRBJ1-1 | - | TRBV7-8 | TGTGCCAGCAGCCTAAGTCCCTCGGGTGATGCTGAAGCTTTCTTT | CASSLSPSGDAEAFF
TRBD1 | TRBJ1-2 | few | TRBV7-9 | TGTGCCAGCAGCTTAGCGGGACAGGGGGCTTATGGCTACACCTTC | CASSLAGQGAYGYTF
- | TRBJ1-2 | - | TRBV3-1/TRBV3-2 | TGTGCCAGCAGCCAAGTCGACAGAAACTATGGCTACACCTTC | CASSQVDRNYGYTF
TRBD1 | TRBJ2-1 | few | TRBV11-3 | TGTGCCAGCAGCCCGGGACAGGGGTGGGATGAGCAGTTCTTC | CASSPGQGWDEQFF
TRBD2 | TRBJ2-3 | - | TRBV7-8 | TGTGCCAGCAGCTTAGGATTCGGGACTAGCGGGACCACAGATACGCAGTATTTT | CASSLGFGTSGTTDTQYF
- | TRBJ1-1 | once | TRBV4-1 | TGCGCCAGCAGCCAAAAACAGGAGGGGATGAACACTGAAGCTTTCTTT | CASSQKQEGMNTEAFF
- | TRBJ1-1 | - | TRBV11-2 | TGTGCCAGCAGTTCAGGGCAAACTGAAGCTTTCTTT | CASSSGQTEAFF
TRBD1 | TRBJ1-6 | - | TRBV2 | TGTGCCAGCAGCGGGGACAGGGGTGGGGATTCACCCCTCCACTTT | CASSGDRGGDSPLHF
- | TRBJ1-4 | - | TRBV7-8 | TGTGCCAGCGGACGGGACATCGATAAAAAACTGTTTTTT | CASGRDIDKKLFF
TRBD1 | TRBJ1-2 | - | TRBV19 | TGTGCCAGTACCCCGGACGACAGGGGTCCCGATGGCTACACCTTC | CASTPDDRGPDGYTF
TRBD1 | TRBJ1-6 | - | TRBV3-1/TRBV3-2 | TGTGCCAGCAGTCAGGACAGGGGGCGAGGTGGTAATTCACCCCTCCACTTT | CASSQDRGRGGNSPLHF
- | TRBJ1-2 | - | TRBV2 | TGTGCCAGCAGTGAGGAGGAGAGCTACACCTTC | CASSEEESYTF
- | TRBJ1-1 | - | TRBV27 | TGTGCCAGCAGCCCAGAGGAGGGGGGGACCAAACACGAAGCTTTCTTT | CASSPEEGGTKHEAFF
TRBD1 | TRBJ1-1 | few | TRBV7-9 | TGTGCCAGCAGTCCACAGGGGAGGACTGAAGCTTTCTTT | CASSPQGRTEAFF
- | TRBJ2-7 | - | TRBV12-3/TRBV12-4 | TGTGCCAGCAGTTTAACAGACCCCTACGAGCAGTACTTC | CASSLTDPYEQYF
- | TRBJ2-1 | - | TRBV15 | TGTGCCACCAGCAGGTCGCGACAGGAATTCATAAGTAAGGAGCAGTTCTTC | CATSRSRQEFISKEQFF
- | TRBJ1-2 | - | TRBV19 | TGTGCCAGTAGTGACAGACCTTATGGCTACACCTTC | CASSDRPYGYTF
TRBD1 | TRBJ1-2 | - | TRBV9 | TGTGCCAGCAGCAACGGACAGGGCTATGGCTACACCTTC | CASSNGQGYGYTF
TRBD1 | TRBJ1-2 | - | TRBV30 | TGTGCCTGGAGTGTACAGGGGGCGTATAACACCTTC | CAWSVQGAYNTF
- | TRBJ1-2 | - | TRBV5-1 | TGCGCCAGCAGCCCCGAGGGGGGGCGCGGTCTAGGCTACACCTTC | CASSPEGGRGLGYTF
- | TRBJ1-2 | - | TRBV2 | TGTGCCAGCAGTGAGAGGTTAGGGGATGGCTACACCTTC | CASSERLGDGYTF
- | TRBJ1-1 | once | TRBV2 | TGTGCCAGCAGTCGAAGGGGCGGAAACACTGAAGCTTTCTTT | CASSRRGGNTEAFF
- | TRBJ1-2 | - | TRBV19 | TGTGCCAGTAGTATTGGCAGGGTAGGCACCTTC | CASSIGRVGTF
TRBD1 | TRBJ1-5 | - | TRBV7-8 | TGTGCCAGCAGCCCGGACAGGGGTAGCATGCAGCCCCAGCATTTT | CASSPDRGSMQPQHF
TRBD1 | TRBJ1-4 | - | TRBV7-9 | TGTGCCAGCAGCGCCGGGACAGGGAGGGTCGCAACTAATGAAAAACTGTTTTTT | CASSAGTGRVATNEKLFF
- | TRBJ1-1 | - | TRBV19 | TGTGCCAGTAGCAACCAGGGTAGGGACACTGAAGCTTTCTTT | CASSNQGRDTEAFF
- | TRBJ2-2 | - | TRBV27 | TGTGCCAGTTCATCAGGGGAAATAAACACCGGGGAGCTGTTTTTT | CASSSGEINTGELFF
- | TRBJ1-2 | few | TRBV13 | TGTGCCAGCAGCCCGGCGGTGGGAGGCTATGGCTACACCTTC | CASSPAVGGYGYTF
TRBD1 | TRBJ1-2 | - | TRBV6-5 | TGTGCCAGCAGTTACTCGGGCACAGGGGGTGTCTATGGCTACACCTTC | CASSYSGTGGVYGYTF
TRBD1 | TRBJ1-6 | - | TRBV11-2 | TGTGCCAGCAGCCCTGGACAGGGGATGGCACCCCTCCACTTT | CASSPGQGMAPLHF
- | TRBJ1-2 | - | TRBV29-1 | TGCAGCGTTGACCAGACACGACCAACCTTCGGCTACACCTTC | CSVDQTRPTFGYTF
- | TRBJ1-2 | - | TRBV6-1 | TGTGCCAGCAGTGAAGGCGACAGGAGCTATGGCTACACCTTC | CASSEGDRSYGYTF